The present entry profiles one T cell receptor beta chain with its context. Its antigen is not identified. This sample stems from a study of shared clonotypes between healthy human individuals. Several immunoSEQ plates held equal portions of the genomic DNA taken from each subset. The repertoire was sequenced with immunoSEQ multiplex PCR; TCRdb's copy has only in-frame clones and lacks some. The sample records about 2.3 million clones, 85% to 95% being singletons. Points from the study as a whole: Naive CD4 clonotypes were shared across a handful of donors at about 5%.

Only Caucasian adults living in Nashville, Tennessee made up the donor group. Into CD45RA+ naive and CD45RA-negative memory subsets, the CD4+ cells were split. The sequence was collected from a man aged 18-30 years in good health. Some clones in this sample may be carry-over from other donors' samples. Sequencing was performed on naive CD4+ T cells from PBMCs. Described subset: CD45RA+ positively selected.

The CDR3 nucleotides are TGTGCCAGCAGCGTAGATCCTAACCAAGGGGCCCAGTACTTC. It is translated as CASSVDPNQGAQYF. The chain employs TRBV9 and TRBJ2-5; maybe TRBD1 (5 bases). This CDR3 comprises 14 residues. Germline-derived CDR1 and CDR2 are SGDLS and YYNGEE. V lost 0 bases and J 9 bases, leaving 15 bases between the germline ends.